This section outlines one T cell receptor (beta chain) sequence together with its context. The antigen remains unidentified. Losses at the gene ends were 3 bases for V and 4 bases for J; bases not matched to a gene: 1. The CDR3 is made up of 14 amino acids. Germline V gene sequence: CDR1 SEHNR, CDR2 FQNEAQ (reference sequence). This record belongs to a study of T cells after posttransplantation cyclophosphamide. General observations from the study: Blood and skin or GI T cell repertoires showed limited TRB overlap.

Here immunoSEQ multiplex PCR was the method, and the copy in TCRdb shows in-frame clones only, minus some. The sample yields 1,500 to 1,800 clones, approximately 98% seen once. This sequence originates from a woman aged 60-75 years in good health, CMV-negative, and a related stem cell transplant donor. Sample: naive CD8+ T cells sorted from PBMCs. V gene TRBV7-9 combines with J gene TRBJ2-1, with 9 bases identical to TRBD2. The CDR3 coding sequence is TGTGCCAGCAGCTTGACTAGCGGATACAATGAGCAGTTCTTC. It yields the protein CASSLTSGYNEQFF.